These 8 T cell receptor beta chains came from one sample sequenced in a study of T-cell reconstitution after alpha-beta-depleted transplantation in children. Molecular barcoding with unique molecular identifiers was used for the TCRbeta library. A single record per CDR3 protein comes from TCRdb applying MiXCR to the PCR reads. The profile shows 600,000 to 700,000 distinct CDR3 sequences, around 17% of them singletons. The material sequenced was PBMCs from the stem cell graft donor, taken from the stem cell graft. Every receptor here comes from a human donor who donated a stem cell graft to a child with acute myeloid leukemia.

The CDR3 coding sequence is TGTGCCACCAGCAGAGAGGGTAGCGGTAACATTCAGTACTTC. Its protein product is CATSREGSGNIQYF. The chain uses TRBV15 and TRBJ2-4; possible D gene TRBD2, 6 bases. The V end lost 0 bases, the J end lost 7 bases, and 10 bases lay between the germline ends. This CDR3 contains 14 residues. The germline V gene encodes CDR1 LNHNV and CDR2 YYDKDF (reference sequence).

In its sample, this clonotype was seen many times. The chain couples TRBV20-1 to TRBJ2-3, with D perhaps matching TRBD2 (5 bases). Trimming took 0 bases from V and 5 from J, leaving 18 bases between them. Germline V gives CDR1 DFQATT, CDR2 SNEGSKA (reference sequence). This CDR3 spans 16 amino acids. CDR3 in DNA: TGCAGTGCTAGAGACCTTCGGGAACGCTCGTTAGATACGCAGTATTTT. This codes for CSARDLRERSLDTQYF.

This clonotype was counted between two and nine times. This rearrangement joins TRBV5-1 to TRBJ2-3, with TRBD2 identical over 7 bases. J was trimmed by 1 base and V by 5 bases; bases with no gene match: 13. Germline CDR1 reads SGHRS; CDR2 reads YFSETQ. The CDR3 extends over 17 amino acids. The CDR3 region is CASSSDGGGVGTDTQYF. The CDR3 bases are TGCGCCAGCAGTTCCGATGGGGGGGGGGTCGGCACAGATACGCAGTATTTT. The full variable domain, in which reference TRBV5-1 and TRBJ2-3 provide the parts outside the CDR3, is KAGVTQTPRYLIKTRGQQVTLSCSPISGHRSVSWYQQTPGQGLQFLFEYFSETQRNKGNFPGRFSGRQFSNSRSEMNVSTLELGDSALYLCASSSDGGGVGTDTQYFGPGTRLTVL.

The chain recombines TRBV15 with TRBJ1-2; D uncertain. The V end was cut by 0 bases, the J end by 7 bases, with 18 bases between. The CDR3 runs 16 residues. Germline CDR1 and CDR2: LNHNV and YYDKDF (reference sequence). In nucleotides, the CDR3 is TGTGCCACCAGCAGAGATGCTAGGGTGGACCCAGGTGGCTACACCTTC. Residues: CATSRDARVDPGGYTF. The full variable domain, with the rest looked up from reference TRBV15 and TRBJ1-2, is DAMVIQNPRYQVTQFGKPVTLSCSQTLNHNVMYWYQQKSSQAPKLLFHYYDKDFNNEADTPDNFQSRRPNTSFCFLDIRSPGLGDTAMYLCATSRDARVDPGGYTFGSGTRLTVV.

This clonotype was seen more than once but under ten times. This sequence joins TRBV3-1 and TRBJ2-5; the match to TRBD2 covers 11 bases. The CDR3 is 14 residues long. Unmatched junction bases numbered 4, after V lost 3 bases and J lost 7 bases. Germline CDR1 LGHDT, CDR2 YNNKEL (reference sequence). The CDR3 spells CASSHTSGGTTQYF. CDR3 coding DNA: TGTGCCAGCAGCCATACTAGCGGGGGAACGACCCAGTACTTC.

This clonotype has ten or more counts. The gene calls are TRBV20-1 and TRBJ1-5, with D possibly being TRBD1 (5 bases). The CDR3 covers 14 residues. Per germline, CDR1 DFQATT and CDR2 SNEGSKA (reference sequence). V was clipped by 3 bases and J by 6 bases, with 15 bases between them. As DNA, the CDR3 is TGCAGTGCTAGGGGGGACGGGGATCGTCAGCCCCAGCATTTT. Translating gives CSARGDGDRQPQHF.

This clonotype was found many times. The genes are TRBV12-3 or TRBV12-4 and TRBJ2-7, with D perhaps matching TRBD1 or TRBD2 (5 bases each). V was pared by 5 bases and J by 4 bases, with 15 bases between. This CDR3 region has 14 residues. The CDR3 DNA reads TGTGCCAGCAGTGCCGGGACGGTGCCTTACGAGCAGTACTTC. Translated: CASSAGTVPYEQYF.

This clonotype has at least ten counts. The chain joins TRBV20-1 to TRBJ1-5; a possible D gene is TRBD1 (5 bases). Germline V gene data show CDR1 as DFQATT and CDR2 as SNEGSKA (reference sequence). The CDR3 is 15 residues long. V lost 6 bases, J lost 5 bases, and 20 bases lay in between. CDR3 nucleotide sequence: TGCAGTGCCAGCCCCGGGCAGGGCTTTCATCAGCCCCAGCATTTT. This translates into CSASPGQGFHQPQHF.